This TCR beta chain was found in a study of blood T cell repertoires in COVID-19. At the level of the study: T cells, B-cell-depleted T cells, or PBMCs supplied cDNA or gDNA.

In germline, CDR1 is KGHSH, CDR2 LQKENI. The junction had 12 bases not matched to a gene; V was cut back by 2 bases and J by 1 base. The CDR3 spans 18 residues. Clones were sequenced by immunoSEQ multiplex PCR, and TCRdb holds only the in-frame ones, with some missing. Altogether roughly 84,000 clones are present, approximately 80% being singletons, with the ten largest covering about 12%. The gene calls are TRBV18 and TRBJ2-7; 9 bases match TRBD1. The sequence came from a woman in her thirties or forties with active or convalescent COVID-19. Sequencing used peripheral blood. The CDR3: CASSPILVPGTGSYEQYF. The CDR3 nucleotides read TGTGCCAGCTCACCAATTTTAGTACCGGGGACAGGGTCCTACGAGCAGTACTTC.